These 10 T cell receptor beta chains were sequenced from one sample in a study of shared clonotypes between healthy human individuals. Some clones are missing from TCRdb's copy, which holds only in-frame ones; the method was immunoSEQ multiplex PCR. The repertoire holds about 690,000 clones, with 90% as singletons. Sequences were obtained from memory CD8+ T cells from PBMCs. Subset indicated: CD45RO+ cells pooled with CCR7-negative TemRA cells. All receptors come from a man aged 18 to 30 in good health. Some clones in this sample may be carry-over from other donors' samples.

This chain connects TRBV7-2 to TRBJ2-2, with no clear D. V was trimmed by 3 bases and J by 6 bases, leaving 5 bases between them. Germline lookup yields CDR1 SGHTA and CDR2 FQGNSA. This CDR3 is 12 amino acids long. DNA of the CDR3: TGTGCCAGCAGCTTTAGGGCCGGGGAGCTGTTTTTT. Translated, it gives CASSFRAGELFF.

This clone was picked up a small number of times. This chain connects TRBV4-1 to TRBJ1-1; 12 positions agree with TRBD1. V was clipped by 2 bases and J by 6 bases; unmatched bases: 7. The CDR3 spans 16 residues. Germline-derived CDR1 and CDR2 are MGHRA and YSYEKL. The CDR3 coding sequence is TGCGCCAGCAGCCAAATTCCCGGGACAGGGGGCCCTGAAGCTTTCTTT. Residues: CASSQIPGTGGPEAFF.

This chain connects TRBV7-3 to TRBJ2-2; 7 positions agree with TRBD1. CDR1 is SGHTA, CDR2 FQGTGA, per germline. The ends lost 4 bases at V and 3 bases at J; junction bases unmatched: 5. The CDR3 sequence is 15 residues long. In nucleotides, the CDR3 is TGTGCCAGCAGCTCAGAGGGACAGCACACCGGGGAGCTGTTTTTT. This translates into CASSSEGQHTGELFF. The entire variable domain, with the rest obtained from reference TRBV7-3 and TRBJ2-2, is as follows: GAGVSQTPSNKVTEKGKYVELRCDPISGHTALYWYRQSLGQGPEFLIYFQGTGAADDSGLPNDRFFAVRPEGSVSTLKIQRTERGDSAVYLCASSSEGQHTGELFFGEGSRLTVL.

The table lists this clone with a count of one. The J gene is TRBJ2-3, the V gene TRBV10-1; tentatively, D is TRBD1 (6 bases). The germline CDR1 and CDR2 sequences are WNHNN and SYGVQD (reference sequence). This CDR3 spans 14 amino acids. Trimming cost V 6 bases and J 5 bases, with 15 bases left between them. CDR3 in DNA: TGCGCCAGCAGGGGAAGGGGGATGAGAGATACGCAGTATTTT. It is translated as CASRGRGMRDTQYF.

V usage is TRBV27 and J usage is TRBJ2-4; 7 bases align to TRBD1. The CDR3 length is 18 residues. The germline gives CDR1 MNHEY, CDR2 SMNVEV (reference sequence). The ends lost 3 bases at V and 0 bases at J; junction bases unmatched: 11. CDR3 region: CASSFIGGESLAKNIQYF. The CDR3 nucleotides are TGTGCCAGCAGTTTCATAGGGGGCGAATCACTAGCCAAAAACATTCAGTACTTC.

This clone is large by share. The V gene is TRBV11-2, the J gene TRBJ2-5; D not certain. The CDR3 extends over 12 amino acids. Germline V gene sequence: CDR1 SGHAT, CDR2 FQNNGV. The V end was cut by 0 bases, the J end by 5 bases, with 4 bases between. This CDR3 is CASSLESETQYF. The CDR3 DNA is TGTGCCAGCAGCTTAGAATCTGAGACCCAGTACTTC.

V and J are TRBV5-1 and TRBJ2-3, with D possibly TRBD1 on 5 matching bases. CDR3 length: 15 residues. Germline CDR1 reads SGHRS; CDR2 reads YFSETQ. Between the trimmed V and J ends, which lost 7 bases and 2 bases, there was a span of 17 bases. The CDR3 spells CASSTLDTNTDTQYF. The CDR3 DNA reads TGCGCCAGCTCGACCCTGGACACAAACACAGATACGCAGTATTTT.

The chain carries TRBV29-1 and TRBJ2-1, with TRBD1 matching 10 bases. V trimming: 0 bases; J trimming: 0 bases; junction bases outside the gene matches: 8. Germline V lookup: CDR1 SQVTM, CDR2 ANQGSEA. The CDR3 has 18 residues. The CDR3 sequence: CSVEDWMGQGSSYNEQFF. Written as DNA, the CDR3 is TGCAGCGTTGAAGATTGGATGGGACAGGGGAGCTCCTACAATGAGCAGTTCTTC.

The V call is TRBV10-1, the J call TRBJ2-3; 12 nucleotides agree with TRBD2. Trimming removed 7 bases from V and 5 bases from J; junction bases left unmatched: 13. This CDR3 is 17 amino acids long. Germline CDR1 and CDR2: WNHNN and SYGVQD (reference sequence). CDR3 sequence: CASKSSGRVAGGDTQYF. In DNA, the CDR3 is TGCGCCAGCAAGTCTAGCGGGAGGGTCGCCGGGGGAGATACGCAGTATTTT.

This clone was recorded only once. The V call is TRBV6-1, the J call TRBJ2-6, with 10 bases identical to TRBD1. CDR3 length: 16 residues. CDR1 and CDR2 (germline): MNHNS, SASEGT. V shed 4 bases, J shed 4 bases, and the junction held 4 bases outside the gene matches. CDR3 residues: CASSVGTGEGANVLTF. The CDR3 bases are TGTGCCAGCAGTGTTGGGACAGGGGAAGGGGCCAACGTCCTGACTTTC.